This TCR beta chain was identified during a study of T cell changes during pregnancy in multiple sclerosis. With V trimmed by 3 bases and J by 9 bases, 7 bases remained unmatched. Germline V gene sequence: CDR1 SGHKS, CDR2 YYEKEE (reference sequence). The length of the CDR3 is 15 residues. The assay was immunoSEQ multiplex PCR, and TCRdb's table has in-frame clones only and misses some. This table has some 93,000 clones, 91% appearing once. The material was peripheral blood, obtained after pregnancy. This chain uses TRBV5-5 with TRBJ1-6; 9 bases line up with TRBD1. The sequence came from a female donor in good health, enrolled as a control in a pregnancy study. The DNA of the CDR3 is TGTGCCAGCAGCTCCTGGACAGGGGTGATTTCACCCCTCCACTTT. Protein product: CASSSWTGVISPLHF.